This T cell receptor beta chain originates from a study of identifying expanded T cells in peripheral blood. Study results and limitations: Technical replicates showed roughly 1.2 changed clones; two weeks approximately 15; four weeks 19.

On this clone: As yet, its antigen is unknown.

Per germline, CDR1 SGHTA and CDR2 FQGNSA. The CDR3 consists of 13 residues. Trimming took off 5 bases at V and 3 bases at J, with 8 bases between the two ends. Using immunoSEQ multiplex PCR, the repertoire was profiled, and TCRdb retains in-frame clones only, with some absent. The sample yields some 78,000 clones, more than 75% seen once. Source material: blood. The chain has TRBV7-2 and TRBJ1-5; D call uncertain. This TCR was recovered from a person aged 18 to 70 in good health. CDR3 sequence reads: CASSPEPNQPQHF. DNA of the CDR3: TGTGCCAGCAGCCCAGAGCCCAATCAGCCCCAGCATTTT.